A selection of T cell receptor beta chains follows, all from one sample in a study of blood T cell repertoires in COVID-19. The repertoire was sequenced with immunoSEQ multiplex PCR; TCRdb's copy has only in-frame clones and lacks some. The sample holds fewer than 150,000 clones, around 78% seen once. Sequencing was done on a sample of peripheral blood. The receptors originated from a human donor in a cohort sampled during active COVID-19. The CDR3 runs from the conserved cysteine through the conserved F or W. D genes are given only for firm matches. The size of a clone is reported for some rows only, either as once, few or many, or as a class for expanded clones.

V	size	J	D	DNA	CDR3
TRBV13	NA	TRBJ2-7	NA	TGTGCCAGCAGCCCGAGGAATAGGGGTTTCTTGGGGCTCTCCTACGAGCAGTACTTC	CASSPRNRGFLGLSYEQYF
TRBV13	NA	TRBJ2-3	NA	TGTGCCAGCAGCTCCTTGTCTCGAGAGTCAGATACGCAGTATTTT	CASSSLSRESDTQYF
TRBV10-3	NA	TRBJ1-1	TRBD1	TGTGCCATCAGTGACACACAGGGGGCGAACACTGAAGCTTTCTTT	CAISDTQGANTEAFF
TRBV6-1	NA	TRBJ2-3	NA	TGTGCCAGCAGTGAGTACCGGGCTGGAGGGACAGATACGCAGTATTTT	CASSEYRAGGTDTQYF
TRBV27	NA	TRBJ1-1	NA	TGTGCCAGCATGCGGGGGAGTCTGAACACTGAAGCTTTCTTT	CASMRGSLNTEAFF
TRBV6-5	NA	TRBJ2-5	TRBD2	TGTGCCAGCAGCGCCGGACTAGTGCAAGAGACCCAGTACTTC	CASSAGLVQETQYF
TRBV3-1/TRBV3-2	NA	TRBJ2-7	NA	TGTGCCAGCAGCCAAGAGCTAGCCTCCTACGAGCAGTACTTC	CASSQELASYEQYF
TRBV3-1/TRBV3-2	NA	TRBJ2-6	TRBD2	TGTGCCAGCAGCCAAGAGGCGCTAGCGGGGGCTGGGGCCAACGTCCTGACTTTC	CASSQEALAGAGANVLTF
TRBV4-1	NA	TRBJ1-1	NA	TGCGCCAGCAGCACCCGGGAACAGATGAACACTGAAGCTTTCTTT	CASSTREQMNTEAFF
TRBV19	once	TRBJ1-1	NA	TGTGCCAGTAGCGACACCGTGAACACTGAAGCTTTCTTT	CASSDTVNTEAFF
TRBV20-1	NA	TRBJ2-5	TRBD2	TGCAGTGCTAGTTCGGGGGGAGAGACCCAGTACTTC	CSASSGGETQYF
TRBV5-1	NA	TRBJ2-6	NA	TGCGCCAGCAGCTTGGCCCGGGACACGTCTGGGGCCAACGTCCTGACTTTC	CASSLARDTSGANVLTF
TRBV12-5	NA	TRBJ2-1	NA	TGTGCTAGTGGTTTGGTACAGAGTCCCGGGACATTAAACAATGAGCAGTTCTTC	CASGLVQSPGTLNNEQFF
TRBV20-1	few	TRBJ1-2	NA	TGCAGTGCTCTCACCGGAGGTGGCTACACCTTC	CSALTGGGYTF
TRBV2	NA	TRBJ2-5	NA	TGTGCCAGCAACCGACGGGGGTACCAAGAGACCCAGTACTTC	CASNRRGYQETQYF
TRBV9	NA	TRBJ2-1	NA	TGTGCCAGCAGCGCAGTAATGTACAATGAGCAGTTCTTC	CASSAVMYNEQFF
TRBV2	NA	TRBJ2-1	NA	TGTGCCAGCACAGGCAGGGTCGTTCATTTTTCCGATGAGCAGTTCTTC	CASTGRVVHFSDEQFF
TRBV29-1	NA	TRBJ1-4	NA	TGCAGCGTTGGTGGGGGGGAAAAACTGTTTTTT	CSVGGGEKLFF
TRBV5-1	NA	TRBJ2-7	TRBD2	TGCGCCAGCAGCTGGGGGGGAGCCGTAACCTACGAGCAGTACTTC	CASSWGGAVTYEQYF
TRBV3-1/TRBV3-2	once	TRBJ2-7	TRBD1	TGTGCCAGCAGCCGGGACAGGGCGATGGGAGAGCAGTACTTC	CASSRDRAMGEQYF
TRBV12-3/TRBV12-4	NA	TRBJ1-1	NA	TGTGCCAGCAGTTACAGGGCGGTACCTGAAGCTTTCTTT	CASSYRAVPEAFF
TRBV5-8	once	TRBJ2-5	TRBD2	TGTGCCAGCAGCTCCTACCGGACTAGCGGGGGGCAAAAAGAGACCCAGTACTTC	CASSSYRTSGGQKETQYF
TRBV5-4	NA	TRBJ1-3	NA	TGTGCCAGCAGCCCAACAGGGAGCTCTGGAAACACCATATATTTT	CASSPTGSSGNTIYF
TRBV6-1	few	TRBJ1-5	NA	TGTGCCAGCAGTGAAAGGGGTGAGCAGCCCCAGCATTTT	CASSERGEQPQHF
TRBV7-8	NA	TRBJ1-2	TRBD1	TGTGCCAGCAGCTTAGTAGGGGGCGCCTTCAACTATGGCTACACCTTC	CASSLVGGAFNYGYTF
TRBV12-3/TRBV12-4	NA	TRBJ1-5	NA	TGTGCCAGCAGTCCCCTTGACAAGAGGCCCCAGCATTTT	CASSPLDKRPQHF
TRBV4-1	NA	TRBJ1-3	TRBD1	TGCGCCAGCAGCCGCAATATACCCACAGGGGGCTCTGGAAACACCATATATTTT	CASSRNIPTGGSGNTIYF
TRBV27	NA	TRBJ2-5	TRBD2	TGTGCCAGCAACCCTAGCGGGGGGGCGTGGGAGACCCAGTACTTC	CASNPSGGAWETQYF
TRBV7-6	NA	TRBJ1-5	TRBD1	TGTGCCAGCAGCCCCGGACAGGGTGGTCAGCCCCAGCATTTT	CASSPGQGGQPQHF
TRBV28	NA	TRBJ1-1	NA	TGTGCCAGCAGTTTGTCAGGGGTTGCTTTCTTT	CASSLSGVAFF
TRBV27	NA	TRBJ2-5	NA	TGTGCCAGCAGTTTATCGCGGGGGCTAAGGGAGACCCAGTACTTC	CASSLSRGLRETQYF
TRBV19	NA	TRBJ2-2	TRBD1	TGTGCCAGTATACAGGGGGAGGACACCGGGGAGCTGTTTTTT	CASIQGEDTGELFF
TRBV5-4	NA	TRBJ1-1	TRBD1	TGTGCCAGCAGCCCTCAGGGGGCGAATACTTTCTTT	CASSPQGANTFF
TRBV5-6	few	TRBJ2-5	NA	TGTGCCAGCAGCTTAACCAGGTTGGAGACCCAGTACTTC	CASSLTRLETQYF
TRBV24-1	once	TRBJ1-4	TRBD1	TGTGCCACCAGTGAGGGGACAGTAAATGAAAAACTGTTTTTT	CATSEGTVNEKLFF
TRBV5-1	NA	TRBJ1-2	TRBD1	TGCGCCAGCAGCATACAAGACAGGGGAAATGGCTACACCTTC	CASSIQDRGNGYTF
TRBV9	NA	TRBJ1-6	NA	TGTGCCAGCAGCGTGGCAGGGTCTAATTCACCCCTCCACTTT	CASSVAGSNSPLHF
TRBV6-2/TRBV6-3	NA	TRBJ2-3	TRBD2	TGTGCCAGCAGCAAACTAGCGGGGGGCACAGATACGCAGTATTTT	CASSKLAGGTDTQYF
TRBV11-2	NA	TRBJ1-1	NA	TGTGCCAGCAGTCAAGGGGTGAACACTGAAGCTTTCTTT	CASSQGVNTEAFF
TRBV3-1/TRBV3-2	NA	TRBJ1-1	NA	TGTGCCAGCAGCGGACAGAGGATGAACACTGAAGCTTTCTTT	CASSGQRMNTEAFF
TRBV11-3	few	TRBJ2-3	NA	TGTGCCAGCAGCCCCGTACCCTACGATACGCAGTATTTT	CASSPVPYDTQYF
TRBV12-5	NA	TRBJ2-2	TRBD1	TGTGCTAGTGGCCCTACAGGGGTCACCGGGGAGCTGTTTTTT	CASGPTGVTGELFF
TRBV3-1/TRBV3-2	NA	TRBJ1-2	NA	TGTGCCAGCAGCCAAGATAGTACAGGCACATATGGCTACACCTTC	CASSQDSTGTYGYTF
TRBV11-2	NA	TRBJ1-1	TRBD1	TGTGCCAGCAGCTTGGGACAGGCCCCCCGCTTT	CASSLGQAPRF
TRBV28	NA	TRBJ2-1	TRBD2	TGTGCCAGCAGTGTTCTAGCGGGGGGTTACAATGAGCAGTTCTTC	CASSVLAGGYNEQFF
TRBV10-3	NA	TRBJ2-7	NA	TGTGCCATCAGTACGGGGGACTCTGCTTGGGAGCAGTACTTC	CAISTGDSAWEQYF
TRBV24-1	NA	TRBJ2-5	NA	TGTGCCACCAGTGACACTGACCGGGTTGGCGGAGAGACCCAGTACTTC	CATSDTDRVGGETQYF
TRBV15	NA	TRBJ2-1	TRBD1	TGTGCCACCAGCTCGACAGGGGCTGGCTACAATGAGCAGTTCTTC	CATSSTGAGYNEQFF
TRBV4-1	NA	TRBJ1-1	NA	TGCGCCAGCAGCCAAGAGATCGGCCCCCCAGGGTACACTGAAGCTTTCTTT	CASSQEIGPPGYTEAFF
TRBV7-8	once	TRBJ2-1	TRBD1	TGTGCCAGCAGCCGTTCTGACAGGGGGGAGCAGTTCTTC	CASSRSDRGEQFF
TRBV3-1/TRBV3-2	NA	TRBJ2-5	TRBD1	TGTGCCAGCAGCCAGCTTACAGGGGGACGGGAGACCCAGTACTTC	CASSQLTGGRETQYF
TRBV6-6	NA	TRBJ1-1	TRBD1	TGTGCCAGCAAGTCCGGGACAGGGGTGTACACTGAAGCTTTCTTT	CASKSGTGVYTEAFF
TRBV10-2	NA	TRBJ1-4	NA	TGCGCCAGCACCCGAGGAGGGGAGACGCACCTTGCTGAAAAACTGTTTTTT	CASTRGGETHLAEKLFF
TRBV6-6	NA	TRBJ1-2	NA	TGTGCCAGCAGTTACTCGTGGGGCCCATCTAACTATGGCTACACCTTC	CASSYSWGPSNYGYTF
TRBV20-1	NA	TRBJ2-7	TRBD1	TGCAGTGTCCGGACAGGCTACGAGCAGTACTTC	CSVRTGYEQYF
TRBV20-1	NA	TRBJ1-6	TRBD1	TGCAGTGCTAGTTCGGGACAGGGGGGTCGGTCACCCCTCCACTTT	CSASSGQGGRSPLHF